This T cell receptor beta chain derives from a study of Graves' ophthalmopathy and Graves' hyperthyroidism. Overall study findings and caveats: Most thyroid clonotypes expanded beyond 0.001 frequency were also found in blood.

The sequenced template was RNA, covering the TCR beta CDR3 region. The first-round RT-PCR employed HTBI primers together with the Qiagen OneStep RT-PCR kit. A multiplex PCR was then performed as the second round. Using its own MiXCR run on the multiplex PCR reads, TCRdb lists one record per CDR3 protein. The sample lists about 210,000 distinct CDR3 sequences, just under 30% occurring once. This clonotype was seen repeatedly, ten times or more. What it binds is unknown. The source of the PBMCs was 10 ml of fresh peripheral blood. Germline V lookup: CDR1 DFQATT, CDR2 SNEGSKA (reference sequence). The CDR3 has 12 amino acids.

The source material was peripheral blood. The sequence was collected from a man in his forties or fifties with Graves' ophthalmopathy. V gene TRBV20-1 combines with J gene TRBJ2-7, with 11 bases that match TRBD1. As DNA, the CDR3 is TGCAGACCTGGACAGGGGGCCAACGAGCAGTACTTC. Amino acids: CRPGQGANEQYF.